The T cell receptor (beta chain) described here comes from a study of blood T cell repertoires in COVID-19. Background on the study: Samples came from the United States, Italy and Spain, spanning acute and convalescent COVID-19. PBMCs, B-cell-depleted T cells, or T cells provided the cDNA or gDNA that made up the material.

Regarding this clone: At one boundary the junction diverges from the germline segment, which might be a read error.

As originally analysed: Amplified reference gene primers provided the basis for estimating nucleated cell counts. Measured with immunoSEQ multiplex PCR; TCRdb has only the in-frame clones, and not every one. That table furnishes V, J and clone size, whereas the DNA furnished D and trimming. The repertoire holds 270,000 or so clones, with about 89% as singletons. The CDR3 consists of 12 residues. Germline-derived CDR1 and CDR2 are SGHNT and YENEEA. The specimen was peripheral blood. The V and J genes are TRBV11-3 and TRBJ2-7; no reliable D call. The clonotype originates from a middle-aged man with acute or convalescent COVID-19. The DNA for the CDR3 is TGTGCCAGCAGCTTAGAATCCTCCGAGCAGTACTTC. Translating gives CASSLESSEQYF. Full variable domain (remainder filled in from reference TRBV11-3 and TRBJ2-7): EAGVVQSPRYKIIEKKQPVAFWCNPISGHNTLYWYLQNLGQGPELLIRYENEEAVDDSQLPKDRFSAERLKGVDSTLKIQPAELGDSAVYLCASSLESSEQYFGPGTRLTVT.